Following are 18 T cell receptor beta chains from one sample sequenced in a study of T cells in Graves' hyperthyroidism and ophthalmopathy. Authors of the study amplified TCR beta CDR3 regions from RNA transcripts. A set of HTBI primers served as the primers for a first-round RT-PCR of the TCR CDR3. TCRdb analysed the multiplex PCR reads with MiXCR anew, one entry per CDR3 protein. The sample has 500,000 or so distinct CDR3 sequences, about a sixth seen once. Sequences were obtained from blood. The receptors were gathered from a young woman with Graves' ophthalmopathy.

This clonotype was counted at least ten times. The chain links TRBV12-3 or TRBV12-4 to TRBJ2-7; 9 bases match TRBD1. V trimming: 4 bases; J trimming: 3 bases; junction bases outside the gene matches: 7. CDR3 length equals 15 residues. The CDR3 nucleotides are TGTGCCAGCAGTTCCCCACGGACAGGGGTCTACGAGCAGTACTTC. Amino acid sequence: CASSSPRTGVYEQYF.

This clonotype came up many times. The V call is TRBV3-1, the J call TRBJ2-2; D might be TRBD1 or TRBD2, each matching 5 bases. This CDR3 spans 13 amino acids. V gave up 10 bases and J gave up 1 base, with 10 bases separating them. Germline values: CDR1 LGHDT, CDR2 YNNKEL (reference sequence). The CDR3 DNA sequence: TGTGCCACCGGGACCCTGAACACCGGGGAGCTGTTTTTT. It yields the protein CATGTLNTGELFF. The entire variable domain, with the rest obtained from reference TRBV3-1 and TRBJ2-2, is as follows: DTAVSQTPKYLVTQMGNDKSIKCEQNLGHDTMYWYKQDSKKFLKIMFSYNNKELIINETVPNRFSPKSPDKAHLNLHINSLELGDSAVYFCATGTLNTGELFFGEGSRLTVL.

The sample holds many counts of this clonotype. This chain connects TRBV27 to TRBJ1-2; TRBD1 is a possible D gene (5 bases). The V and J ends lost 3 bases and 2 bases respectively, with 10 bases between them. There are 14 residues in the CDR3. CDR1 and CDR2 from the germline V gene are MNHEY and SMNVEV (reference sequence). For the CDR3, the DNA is TGTGCCAGCAGTTTGACGGGGCGAAACTATGGCTACACCTTC. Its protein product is CASSLTGRNYGYTF.

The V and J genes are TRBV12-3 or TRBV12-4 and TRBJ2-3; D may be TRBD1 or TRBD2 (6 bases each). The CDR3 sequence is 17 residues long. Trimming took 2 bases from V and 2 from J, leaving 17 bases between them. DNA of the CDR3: TGTGCCAGCAGTTTATTCGCCGGGGGCCTCTACACAGATACGCAGTATTTT. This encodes CASSLFAGGLYTDTQYF.

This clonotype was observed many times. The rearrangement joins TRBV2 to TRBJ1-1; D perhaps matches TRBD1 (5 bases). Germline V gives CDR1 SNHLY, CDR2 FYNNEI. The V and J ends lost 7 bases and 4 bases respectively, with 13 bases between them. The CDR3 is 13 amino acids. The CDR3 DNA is TGTGCCAGCATGGGGACCGGTGGCACTGAAGCTTTCTTT. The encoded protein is CASMGTGGTEAFF.

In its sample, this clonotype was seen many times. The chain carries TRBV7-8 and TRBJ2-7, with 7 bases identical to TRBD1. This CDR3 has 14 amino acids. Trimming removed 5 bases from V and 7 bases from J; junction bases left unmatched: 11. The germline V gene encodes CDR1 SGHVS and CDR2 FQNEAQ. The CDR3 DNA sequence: TGTGCCAGCAGCGACAGGGCCATTCCGAGGGAGCAGTACTTC. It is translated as CASSDRAIPREQYF.

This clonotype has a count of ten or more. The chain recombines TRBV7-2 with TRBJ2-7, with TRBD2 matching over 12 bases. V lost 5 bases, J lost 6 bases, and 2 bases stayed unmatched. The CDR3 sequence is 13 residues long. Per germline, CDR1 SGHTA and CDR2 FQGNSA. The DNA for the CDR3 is TGTGCCAGCAGCCGACTAGCGGGAGTCGAGCAGTACTTC. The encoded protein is CASSRLAGVEQYF.

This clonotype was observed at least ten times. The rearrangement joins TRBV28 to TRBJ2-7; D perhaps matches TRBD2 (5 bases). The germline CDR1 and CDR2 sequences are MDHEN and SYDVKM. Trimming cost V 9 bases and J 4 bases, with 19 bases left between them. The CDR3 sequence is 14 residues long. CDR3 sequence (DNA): TGTGCCAGTTCGGAACGGGAAAGCAAATACGAGCAGTACTTC. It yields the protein CASSERESKYEQYF.

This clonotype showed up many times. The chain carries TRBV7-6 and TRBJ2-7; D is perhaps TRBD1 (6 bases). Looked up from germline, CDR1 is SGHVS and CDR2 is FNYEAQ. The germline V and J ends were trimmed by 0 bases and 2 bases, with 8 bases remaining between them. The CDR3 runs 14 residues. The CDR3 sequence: CASSLADSPYEQYF. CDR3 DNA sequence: TGTGCCAGCAGCTTAGCGGACAGCCCCTACGAGCAGTACTTC.

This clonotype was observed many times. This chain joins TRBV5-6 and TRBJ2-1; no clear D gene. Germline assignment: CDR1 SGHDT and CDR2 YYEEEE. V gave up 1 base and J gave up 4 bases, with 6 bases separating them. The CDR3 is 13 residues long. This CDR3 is CASSLMQYNEQFF. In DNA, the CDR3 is TGTGCCAGCAGCTTGATGCAGTACAATGAGCAGTTCTTC.

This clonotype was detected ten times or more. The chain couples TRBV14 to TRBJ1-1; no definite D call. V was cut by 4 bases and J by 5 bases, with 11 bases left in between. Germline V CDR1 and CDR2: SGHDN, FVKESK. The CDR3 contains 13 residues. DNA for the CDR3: TGTGCCAGCAGCCCGGTGGTGGGAACTGAAGCTTTCTTT. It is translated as CASSPVVGTEAFF.

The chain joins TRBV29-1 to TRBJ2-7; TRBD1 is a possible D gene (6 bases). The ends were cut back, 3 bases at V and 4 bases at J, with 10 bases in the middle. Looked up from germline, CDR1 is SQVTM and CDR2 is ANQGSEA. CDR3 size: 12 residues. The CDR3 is CSVEDSLYEQYF. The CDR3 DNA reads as TGCAGCGTTGAGGACAGTTTGTACGAGCAGTACTTC.

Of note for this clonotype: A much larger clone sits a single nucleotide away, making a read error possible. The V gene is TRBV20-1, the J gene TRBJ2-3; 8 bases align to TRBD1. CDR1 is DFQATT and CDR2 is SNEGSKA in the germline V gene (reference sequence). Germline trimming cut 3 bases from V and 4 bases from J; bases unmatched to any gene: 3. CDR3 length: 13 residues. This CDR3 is CSASSRGPDTQYF. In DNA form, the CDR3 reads TGCAGTGCTAGTAGCAGGGGGCCAGATACGCAGTATTTT.

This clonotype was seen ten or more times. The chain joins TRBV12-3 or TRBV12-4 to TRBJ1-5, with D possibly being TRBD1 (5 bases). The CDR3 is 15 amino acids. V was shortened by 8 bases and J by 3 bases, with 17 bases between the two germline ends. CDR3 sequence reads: CASSRVQGDNQPQHF. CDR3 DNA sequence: TGTGCCAGCTCCCGAGTGCAGGGCGACAATCAGCCCCAGCATTTT.

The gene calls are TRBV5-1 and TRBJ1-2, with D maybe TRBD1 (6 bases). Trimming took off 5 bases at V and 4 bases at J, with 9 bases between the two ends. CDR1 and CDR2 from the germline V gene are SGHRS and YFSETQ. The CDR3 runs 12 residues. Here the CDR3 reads CASRQGLYGYTF. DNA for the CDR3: TGCGCCAGCAGACAGGGCCTCTATGGCTACACCTTC.

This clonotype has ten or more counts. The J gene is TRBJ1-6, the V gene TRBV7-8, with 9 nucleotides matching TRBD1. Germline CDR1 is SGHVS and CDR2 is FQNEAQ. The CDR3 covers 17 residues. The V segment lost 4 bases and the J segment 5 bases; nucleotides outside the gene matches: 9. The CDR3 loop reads CASSSRTGAGNNSPLHF. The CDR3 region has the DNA TGTGCCAGCAGCTCCCGGACAGGGGCTGGTAATAATTCACCCCTCCACTTT.

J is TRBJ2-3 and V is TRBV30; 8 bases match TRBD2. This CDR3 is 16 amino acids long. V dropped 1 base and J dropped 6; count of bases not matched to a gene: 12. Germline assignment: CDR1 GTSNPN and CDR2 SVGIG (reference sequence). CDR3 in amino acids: CAWSEVAGPPTDTQYF. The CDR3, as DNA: TGTGCCTGGAGTGAAGTAGCGGGGCCCCCTACGGATACGCAGTATTTT.

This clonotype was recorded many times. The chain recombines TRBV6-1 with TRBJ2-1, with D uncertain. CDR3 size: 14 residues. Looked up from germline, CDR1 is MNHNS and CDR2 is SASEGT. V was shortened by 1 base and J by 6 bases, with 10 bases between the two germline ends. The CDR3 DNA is TGTGCCAGCAGTGAAGGTCCAATCCGCAATGAGCAGTTCTTC. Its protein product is CASSEGPIRNEQFF.